One TCR beta chain is described in this entry. Antigen specificity is unknown. This entry is derived from a study of shared clonotypes between healthy human individuals. As for the study in general: Each donor contributed plates that comprised three CD4 naive, three CD4 memory, two CD8 naive and one CD8 memory. General study results and limits: Read depth was anticipated to influence clonotype sharing among donors. Sharing across a few donors was seen in roughly 5% of naive CD4 clonotypes.

Profiled with immunoSEQ multiplex PCR; TCRdb holds only in-frame clones, not every one. The sample carries approximately 320,000 clones, around nine tenths recorded once. CCR7-negative CD45RA+ TemRA cells were combined with CD45RO+ cells to form CD8 memory. Germline CDR1 reads MGHRA; CDR2 reads YSYEKL. V was cut by 0 bases and J by 7 bases, with 15 bases left in between. This CDR3 has 15 residues. The sequence was obtained from a man between 18 and 29 years old in good health. The material sequenced was memory CD8+ T cells sorted from blood. Subset reported: CD45RO+ cells pooled with CCR7-negative TemRA cells. The V call is TRBV4-1, the J call TRBJ1-2; D may be TRBD1 (5 bases). CDR3 nucleotides: TGCGCCAGCAGCCAAGATCTGGCAGGGCCGTCTGGCTACACCTTC. Amino acids: CASSQDLAGPSGYTF.